Listed below are T cell receptor beta chains from one sample, sequenced in a study of radiation and T cells in renal cell carcinoma. Measured with immunoSEQ multiplex PCR; TCRdb has only the in-frame clones, and not every one. The sample carries tens of thousands of clones, approximately 86% recorded once. This specimen consisted of blood, obtained from a patient whose treatment included radiotherapy and nephrectomy. All receptors come from a woman in her fifties or sixties with renal cell carcinoma. Each CDR3 is given without its conserved first and last residue.

V	J	CDR3
TRBV14	TRBJ2-7	ASSELGPIAGYEQY
TRBV7-3	TRBJ2-1	ASSLGTNNEQF
TRBV27	TRBJ1-1	ASSRTGTEAF
TRBV9	TRBJ1-1	ACGGPSTGISEAF
TRBV7-6	TRBJ2-3	ASSPSGNTQY
TRBV7-2	TRBJ1-2	ASSPPQGAIYGYT
TRBV7-8	TRBJ1-1	ASSPRQVMNTEAF
TRBV5-4	TRBJ1-3	ASSLAGGNTIY
TRBV6-4	TRBJ2-6	ASSAGTVPGANVLT
TRBV9	TRBJ2-3	ASSGIAGGRPTQY
TRBV30	TRBJ2-2	AWQGANTGELF
TRBV6-6	TRBJ2-7	ASSSRTGPYEQY
TRBV18	TRBJ2-1	ASSPLGAGNEQF
TRBV27	TRBJ1-2	ASSLSGLYGYT
TRBV21-1	TRBJ1-2	ASTYGQPWVGYT
TRBV14	TRBJ1-5	ASSQVSLRGQGGSWPQH
TRBV11-3	TRBJ2-2	ASSQDENTGELF
TRBV5-1	TRBJ2-2	ASSLGRSPAGELF
TRBV7-2	TRBJ1-5	ASSTGGPQKPQH
TRBV4-3	TRBJ1-1	ASSQTGIGKAF
TRBV19	TRBJ2-1	ASSIDAPSGGSYYNEQF
TRBV5-1	TRBJ2-2	ASSRRAGGPTGELF
TRBV7-9	TRBJ2-4	ASSLGAIQY
TRBV5-6	TRBJ1-4	ASSFDFWDRGEKLF
TRBV4-3	TRBJ1-2	ASSQDYSGYGYT
TRBV13	TRBJ1-3	ASSAGQQSSGNTIY
TRBV21-1	TRBJ1-1	ASSKWGEEPNPEAF
TRBV6-5	TRBJ1-1	ASSYDGIIMNTEAF
TRBV7-6	TRBJ1-1	ASGPSGNTEAF
TRBV7-2	TRBJ2-7	ASSWDRGGPYEQY
TRBV7-2	TRBJ2-7	ASSRSPGLVHYEQY
TRBV30	TRBJ2-3	AWKAGSTDTQY
TRBV28	TRBJ2-7	ATVEGGITKSYEQY
TRBV10-3	TRBJ1-1	AIRTDENTEAF
TRBV19	TRBJ1-1	ASSIGAEAF
TRBV30	TRBJ1-6	AWSDGTANNSPLH
TRBV12-5	TRBJ1-1	ASGLGQNTEAF
TRBV11-2	TRBJ2-3	ASSSPALSTQY
TRBV7-2	TRBJ1-2	ASSLGFSYGYT
TRBV5-1	TRBJ2-7	ASRGISSGEQY
TRBV5-6	TRBJ1-2	ASRPTTENYGYT
TRBV7-2	TRBJ2-3	ASSRSMPPDTQY
TRBV12-5	TRBJ2-1	ASGSGGVPEQF
TRBV19	TRBJ1-1	ASSRGTLNTEAF
TRBV7-9	TRBJ2-7	ASSLDQGTYEQY
TRBV5-1	TRBJ2-3	ASSQGTSITDTQY
TRBV5-1	TRBJ2-3	ASSLANKQGTSTDTQY
TRBV28	TRBJ1-6	ASSFSGIGKDSPLH
TRBV7-9	TRBJ2-3	ASSRWQGGDTQY
TRBV19	TRBJ2-5	ASSMRRNKQETQY
TRBV7-3	TRBJ2-1	ASSPGNSAGEQF
TRBV6-5	TRBJ2-7	ASRGLAGGQL
TRBV15	TRBJ1-4	ATSSGTGRLLNEKLF
TRBV5-4	TRBJ2-7	ASSQRGDGDEQY
TRBV5-1	TRBJ2-5	ASSLTRTADSGGTQY
TRBV7-9	TRBJ1-4	ASSPLIAGEKLF